Following are 24 T cell receptor beta chains from one sample sequenced in a study of CD8+ T cells in alopecia areata (dated by TCRdb to 2016 to 2018). Libraries were constructed by the immunoSEQ multiplex PCR assay. RNA was extracted from all samples and reverse transcribed into cDNA as template for TCR sequencing. TCRdb took over this immuneACCESS table, retaining in-frame rearrangements with V and J assigned. Such tables are incomplete; in checked studies, under half of the missing clones stem from an unresolved V gene, and the remainder is unexplained. Within this sample are about 190,000 clones, with roughly 64% of them counted one time only. The ten most abundant clones make up roughly an eighth of the sample. This sample's time point label indicates: roughly 26 weeks on oral tofacitinib. This specimen's treatment or condition label, per the study, means: oral pan-JAK inhibitor, 5-10 mg twice daily.

The source was CD8+ T cells sorted from blood, collected at week 24, from a patient treated with tofacitinib. These TCRs come from a human donor with alopecia areata.

The DNA of the CDR3 is TGTGCCACCAGCAGAACTACAGGGGGCATTTATGGCTACACCTTC. Amino acids: CATSRTTGGIYGYTF. The rearrangement links TRBV15 to TRBJ1-2, with 9 bases aligning to TRBD1. Germline V gives CDR1 LNHNV, CDR2 YYDKDF (reference sequence). The CDR3 is made up of 15 amino acids. The V gene end was trimmed by 2 bases and the J gene end by 5 bases; junction bases not matched to a gene: 6.

This clone was observed a handful of times. The J gene is TRBJ1-1, the V gene TRBV14, with TRBD1 matching 8 bases. J lost 4 bases, V lost 3 bases, and 7 bases had no gene match. CDR3 length: 15 amino acids. The germline V gene encodes CDR1 SGHDN and CDR2 FVKESK. The CDR3 sequence: CASSQPRGPGTEAFF. In nucleotides, the CDR3 is TGTGCCAGCAGCCAGCCCAGGGGGCCGGGCACTGAAGCTTTCTTT.

The chain couples TRBV5-6 to TRBJ1-1; a possible D gene is TRBD1 (6 bases). CDR3 length: 15 amino acids. Per the germline V gene, CDR1 is SGHDT and CDR2 is YYEEEE. With 3 bases removed from V and 1 base from J, the gap between germline ends came to 13 bases. The CDR3 sequence is CASSSWARGNTEAFF. The DNA for the CDR3 is TGTGCCAGCAGCTCGTGGGCCAGGGGGAACACTGAAGCTTTCTTT.

V usage is TRBV5-1 and J usage is TRBJ1-2; the D is unclear. The CDR3 is 11 residues long. Per the germline V gene, CDR1 is SGHRS and CDR2 is YFSETQ. V dropped 4 bases and J dropped 0 bases, with 1 base sitting between them. The DNA for the CDR3 is TGCGCCAGCAGCGCTAACTATGGCTACACCTTC. This translates into CASSANYGYTF.

The chain links TRBV5-6 to TRBJ2-1, with a possible D match to TRBD2 (6 bases). V shed 7 bases and J shed 6 bases, with 11 bases lying between them. The CDR3 has 12 residues. CDR1 and CDR2 from the germline V gene are SGHDT and YYEEEE. This CDR3 reads CASGEGGNEQFF. DNA for the CDR3: TGTGCCAGCGGAGAGGGAGGCAATGAGCAGTTCTTC.

The chain uses TRBV4-1 and TRBJ1-6; D call uncertain. Trimming left V 3 bases short and J 3 bases short, with 15 bases between. There are 17 residues in the CDR3. The germline V gene has CDR1 MGHRA and CDR2 YSYEKL. DNA of the CDR3: TGCGCCAGCAGCCAGGACTCCGGGGTGAACTATAATTCACCCCTCCACTTT. Encoded protein: CASSQDSGVNYNSPLHF.

The chain couples TRBV13 to TRBJ1-2; a possible D gene is TRBD1 (5 bases). Trimming removed 5 bases at V and 8 bases at J, with 21 bases between. Germline lookup yields CDR1 PRHDT and CDR2 FYEKMQ (reference sequence). The CDR3 has 15 residues. CDR3 amino acids: CASSPRDWGREGYTF. Here the CDR3 DNA reads TGTGCCAGCAGCCCCCGGGACTGGGGAAGGGAAGGCTACACCTTC.

In its sample, this clone was seen a few times. V is TRBV4-1 and J is TRBJ2-1; 9 bases align to TRBD2. CDR1 MGHRA and CDR2 YSYEKL come from the germline V gene. V was pared by 1 base and J by 6 bases, with 4 bases of the junction left unmatched. This CDR3 has 15 residues. The CDR3 DNA reads as TGCGCCAGCAGCCAAGTTAGCGGGGGAAGCAATGAGCAGTTCTTC. It encodes CASSQVSGGSNEQFF.

This clone was observed once. The genes are TRBV7-6 and TRBJ2-2, with D tentatively TRBD2 (7 bases). This CDR3 contains 14 residues. CDR1 and CDR2 from the germline V gene are SGHVS and FNYEAQ. V dropped 6 bases and J dropped 7 bases, with 15 bases sitting between them. CDR3 sequence reads: CASRASGGVGELFF. CDR3 bases: TGTGCCAGCAGAGCTTCGGGGGGCGTCGGGGAGCTGTTTTTT.

The rearrangement joins TRBV19 to TRBJ2-7; 8 bases agree with TRBD2. Germline CDR1 LNHDA, CDR2 SQIVND (reference sequence). Unmatched junction bases numbered 7, after V lost 5 bases and J lost 1 base. The CDR3 has 15 amino acids. The CDR3 reads CASSVGSGGSYEQYF. The CDR3 DNA reads TGTGCCAGTAGTGTGGGAAGCGGGGGATCCTACGAGCAGTACTTC.

This clone was observed a handful of times. The V call is TRBV2, the J call TRBJ2-7; D may be TRBD1 (6 bases). CDR3 length: 15 residues. Trimming left V 5 bases short and J 3 bases short, with 17 bases between. Germline lookup yields CDR1 SNHLY and CDR2 FYNNEI. The CDR3 region has the DNA TGTGCCAGCAGTAAATCGCACGGACAGCTCTACGAGCAGTACTTC. It is translated as CASSKSHGQLYEQYF.

The chain is built from TRBV14 and TRBJ1-2; 7 positions match TRBD1. The CDR3 has 14 amino acids. Per the germline V gene, CDR1 is SGHDN and CDR2 is FVKESK. V shed 4 bases and J 4 bases; nucleotides not matched to a gene: 6. The CDR3 protein is CASSPWTGRYGYTF. For the CDR3, the DNA is TGTGCCAGCAGCCCTTGGACAGGACGCTATGGCTACACCTTC.

The chain has TRBV27 and TRBJ1-2, with D perhaps TRBD1 (6 bases). This CDR3 has 18 amino acids. With 4 bases removed from V and 7 bases from J, the gap between germline ends came to 28 bases. The germline V gene encodes CDR1 MNHEY and CDR2 SMNVEV (reference sequence). The CDR3 coding sequence is TGTGCCAGCAGTTCCCAGCCGCAACAGGGTAAGAACGAGCCTGGCTACACCTTC. Translation gives CASSSQPQQGKNEPGYTF.

The genes are TRBV4-1 and TRBJ1-6; the D is unclear. Germline V lookup: CDR1 MGHRA, CDR2 YSYEKL. Trimming took 1 base from V and 11 from J, leaving 12 bases between them. The CDR3 totals 14 residues. Here the CDR3 reads CASSQGDRPTPLHF. For the CDR3, the DNA is TGCGCCAGCAGCCAAGGAGACCGTCCGACACCCCTCCACTTT.

This clone has just a few counts. The chain combines TRBV19 with TRBJ2-7; either TRBD1 or TRBD2 may fit D (5 bases each). The CDR3 covers 15 residues. Germline V gene lookup returns CDR1 LNHDA and CDR2 SQIVND (reference sequence). V was shortened by 9 bases and J by 2 bases, with 20 bases between the two germline ends. CDR3 amino acids: CASSYSSGDPYEQYF. The CDR3 nucleotides read TGTGCCAGCAGTTACTCCTCCGGGGACCCCTACGAGCAGTACTTC.

A few counts support this clone. The J gene is TRBJ2-3, the V gene TRBV29-1, with unresolved D. This CDR3 has 11 residues. V gave up 6 bases and J gave up 4 bases, with 8 bases separating them. Germline V gene data show CDR1 as SQVTM and CDR2 as ANQGSEA. The CDR3 region is CSVIRPDTQYF. The CDR3 nucleotides are TGCAGCGTCATTCGCCCAGATACGCAGTATTTT.

The chain is built from TRBV27 and TRBJ1-4; 8 bases align to TRBD1. The CDR3 totals 15 residues. From germline, CDR1 is MNHEY and CDR2 SMNVEV (reference sequence). The trim removed 2 bases at V and 5 bases at J, leaving 4 bases unmatched. The CDR3 sequence is CASSLAGGLNEKLFF. Written as DNA, the CDR3 is TGTGCCAGCAGTTTAGCAGGGGGCCTAAATGAAAAACTGTTTTTT.

J is TRBJ1-1 and V is TRBV27, with D hard to call. Trimming cost V 2 bases and J 5 bases, with 12 bases left between them. CDR3 length: 14 residues. Germline assignment: CDR1 MNHEY and CDR2 SMNVEV (reference sequence). For the CDR3, the DNA is TGTGCCAGCAGTTTAAAACCCGATCGGACTGAAGCTTTCTTT. It yields the protein CASSLKPDRTEAFF.

This clone showed up just a few times. V usage is TRBV7-9 and J usage is TRBJ2-2; D remains ambiguous. This CDR3 has 12 residues. Germline assignment: CDR1 SEHNR and CDR2 FQNEAQ (reference sequence). Trimming cost V 5 bases and J 6 bases, with 7 bases left between them. The DNA of the CDR3 is TGTGCCAGCAGCCTGACCCCCGGGGAGCTGTTTTTT. It encodes CASSLTPGELFF.

The V and J genes are TRBV7-2 and TRBJ2-5; tentatively, D is TRBD2 (6 bases). The V gene lost 4 bases and the J gene lost 2 bases, with 17 bases spanning the gap. From germline, CDR1 is SGHTA and CDR2 FQGNSA. This CDR3 contains 16 residues. The CDR3 sequence is CASSWYPSDGQETQYF. CDR3 in DNA: TGTGCCAGCAGCTGGTATCCTAGCGATGGACAAGAGACCCAGTACTTC.

The chain has TRBV27 and TRBJ2-1; D is undetermined. The CDR3 has 15 amino acids. V was shortened by 3 bases and J by 0 bases, with 9 bases between the two germline ends. The germline CDR1 and CDR2 sequences are MNHEY and SMNVEV (reference sequence). CDR3 DNA: TGTGCCAGCAGTTTCTTCCAGTCCTCCTACAATGAGCAGTTCTTC. Protein: CASSFFQSSYNEQFF.

The chain couples TRBV19 to TRBJ1-2; no definite D call. The ends were cut back, 7 bases at V and 4 bases at J, with 10 bases in the middle. The CDR3 extends over 12 amino acids. Germline CDR1 LNHDA, CDR2 SQIVND (reference sequence). The CDR3 DNA is TGTGCCAGTAACCAGGTCCCCTATGGCTACACCTTC. Amino acid sequence: CASNQVPYGYTF.

This clone was counted between two and nine times. The rearrangement joins TRBV11-2 to TRBJ2-1, with 11 bases lining up with TRBD1. After removal of 4 bases from V and 12 bases from J, the junction contained 11 bases not matched to a gene. Germline lookup yields CDR1 SGHAT and CDR2 FQNNGV. The CDR3 loop spans 15 amino acids. CDR3 region: CASSSSGTGGDGQFF. The CDR3 DNA reads TGTGCCAGCAGCTCCTCCGGGACAGGGGGTGATGGGCAGTTCTTC. The variable domain in full, with the rest retrieved from reference TRBV11-2 and TRBJ2-1, is EAGVAQSPRYKIIEKRQSVAFWCNPISGHATLYWYQQILGQGPKLLIQFQNNGVVDDSQLPKDRFSAERLKGVDSTLKIQPAKLEDSAVYLCASSSSGTGGDGQFFGPGTRLTVL.

A few counts support this clone. The genes are TRBV5-4 and TRBJ2-1, with D hard to call. The CDR3 is 10 residues long. V was pared by 4 bases and J by 10 bases, with 6 bases between. Per germline, CDR1 SGHNT and CDR2 YYREEE (reference sequence). The CDR3 region is CASSGTEQFF. CDR3 nucleotide sequence: TGTGCCAGCAGCGGCACCGAGCAGTTCTTC.